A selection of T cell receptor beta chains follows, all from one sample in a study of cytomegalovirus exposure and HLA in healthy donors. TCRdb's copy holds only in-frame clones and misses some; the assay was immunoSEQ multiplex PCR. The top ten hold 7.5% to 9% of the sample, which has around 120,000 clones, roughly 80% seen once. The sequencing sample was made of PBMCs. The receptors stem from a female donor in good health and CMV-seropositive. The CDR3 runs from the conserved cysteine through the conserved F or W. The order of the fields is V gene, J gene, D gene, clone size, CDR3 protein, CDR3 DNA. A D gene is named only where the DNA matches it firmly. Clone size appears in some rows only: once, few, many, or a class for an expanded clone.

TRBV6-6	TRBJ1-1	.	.	CASSYPRFPDTEAFF	TGTGCCAGCAGTTACCCTAGGTTTCCGGACACTGAAGCTTTCTTT
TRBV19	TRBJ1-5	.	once	CASSFVRGEGNQPQHF	TGTGCCAGTAGTTTTGTGCGGGGGGAAGGCAATCAGCCCCAGCATTTT
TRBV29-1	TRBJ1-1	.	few	CSVEEGSGNTEAFF	TGCAGCGTTGAGGAGGGGTCGGGGAACACTGAAGCTTTCTTT
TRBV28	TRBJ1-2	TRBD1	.	CASSLGATGAVGYTF	TGTGCCAGCAGTTTAGGGGCGACAGGGGCGGTAGGCTACACCTTC
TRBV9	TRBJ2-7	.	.	CASSSGGPGFYEQYF	TGTGCCAGCAGCTCAGGAGGCCCGGGTTTCTACGAGCAGTACTTC
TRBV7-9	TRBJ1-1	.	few	CASSFHLTANTEAFF	TGTGCCAGCAGCTTCCATTTGACAGCGAACACTGAAGCTTTCTTT
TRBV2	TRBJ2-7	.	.	CASKGGNGYEQYF	TGTGCCAGCAAGGGGGGGAATGGCTACGAGCAGTACTTC
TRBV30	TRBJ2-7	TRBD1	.	CAWTSGQSTYEQYF	TGTGCCTGGACTTCGGGACAGAGTACCTACGAGCAGTACTTC
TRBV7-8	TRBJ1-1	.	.	CASSSQEAHTEAFF	TGTGCCAGCAGCTCCCAGGAGGCACACACTGAAGCTTTCTTT
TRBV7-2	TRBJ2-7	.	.	CASSFGLGPEQYF	TGTGCCAGCAGCTTCGGACTCGGGCCCGAGCAGTACTTC
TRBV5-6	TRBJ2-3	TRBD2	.	CASSRAGGATDTQYF	TGTGCCAGCAGCCGTGCCGGGGGGGCGACAGATACGCAGTATTTT
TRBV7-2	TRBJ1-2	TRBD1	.	CASSALPGQLSTGYTF	TGTGCCAGCAGCGCGCTCCCGGGACAGCTAAGTACTGGCTACACCTTC
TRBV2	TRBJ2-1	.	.	CASTLEGESSYNEQFF	TGTGCCAGCACCTTGGAAGGGGAATCTTCCTACAATGAGCAGTTCTTC
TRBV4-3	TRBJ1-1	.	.	CASSQSTQGYTEAFF	TGCGCCAGCAGCCAATCAACACAGGGTTACACTGAAGCTTTCTTT
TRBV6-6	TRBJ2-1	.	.	CASSYPGLYNEQFF	TGTGCCAGCAGTTACCCGGGACTTTACAATGAGCAGTTCTTC
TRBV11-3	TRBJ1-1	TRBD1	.	CASSTGVGTEAFF	TGTGCCAGCAGCACAGGGGTGGGCACTGAAGCTTTCTTT
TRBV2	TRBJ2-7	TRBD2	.	CASRDHSGSYEQYF	TGTGCCAGCAGGGATCATAGCGGGTCCTACGAGCAGTACTTC
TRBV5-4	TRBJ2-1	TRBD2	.	CASSLGAGGPYSEQFF	TGTGCCAGCAGCTTGGGCGCGGGGGGGCCTTACAGTGAGCAGTTCTTC
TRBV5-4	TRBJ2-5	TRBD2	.	CASSLRLAGAQETQYF	TGTGCCAGCAGCTTGAGGCTAGCGGGGGCCCAAGAGACCCAGTACTTC
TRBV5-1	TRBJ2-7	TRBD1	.	CASSNTGGPYEQYF	TGCGCCAGCAGTAATACAGGGGGTCCCTACGAGCAGTACTTC